This T cell receptor (beta chain) emerged from a study of Graves' ophthalmopathy and Graves' hyperthyroidism. Turning to the study itself: Peripheral blood was gathered at the point of initial diagnosis, before any treatment started. Overall study results and limits: Ophthalmopathy was separated from stable hyperthyroidism by a 13-signature model with over 85% sensitivity and approximately 79% specificity.

This CDR3 has 16 residues. Trimming took 9 bases from V and 2 from J; bases not matched to a gene: 13. Germline lookup yields CDR1 LNHDA and CDR2 SQIVND (reference sequence). Amplification of TCR beta CDR3 regions used RNA transcripts. HTBI primers served in a first-round RT-PCR, which a second-round multiplex PCR followed. Using its own MiXCR run on the multiplex PCR reads, TCRdb lists one record per CDR3 protein. The profile covers about 400,000 distinct CDR3 sequences, with 15% appearing a single time and about 7.3% taken by the ten largest. This clonotype was detected many times. The antigen is undetermined.

Source material: peripheral blood. The sequence was collected from a woman under 30 with stable Graves' hyperthyroidism. The V and J genes are TRBV19 and TRBJ1-5, with TRBD1 matching over 7 bases. CDR3 nucleotides: TGTGCCAGCGGACAGGTAGGGACCTTGGGCAATCAGCCCCAGCATTTT. It yields the protein CASGQVGTLGNQPQHF. Variable domain in full (rest from reference TRBV19 and TRBJ1-5): DGGITQSPKYLFRKEGQNVTLSCEQNLNHDAMYWYRQDPGQGLRLIYYSQIVNDFQKGDIAEGYSVSREKKESFPLTVTSAQKNPTAFYLCASGQVGTLGNQPQHFGDGTRLSIL.